A selection of T cell receptor beta chains follows, all from one sample in a study of cytomegalovirus exposure and HLA in healthy donors. Produced via immunoSEQ multiplex PCR; TCRdb's table is partial and in-frame only. The sample includes about 210,000 clones, about 88% of them seen just once. What was sequenced was PBMCs. The receptors were sampled from a woman in her 30s in good health and CMV-seronegative. Both conserved end residues are part of each CDR3. The D gene is left open where the match is weak. Clone size is given for some rows only: seen once, a few or many times, or a class if the clone is expanded.

once	TRBV7-6	-	TRBJ2-5	CASSLRLLGETQYF	TGTGCCAGCAGCTTACGGCTTCTCGGGGAGACCCAGTACTTC
-	TRBV29-1	-	TRBJ2-3	CSVQGGGWGDTQYF	TGCAGCGTCCAAGGAGGGGGCTGGGGAGATACGCAGTATTTT
-	TRBV29-1	-	TRBJ2-1	CSVGPKTGGRGFYNEQFF	TGCAGCGTTGGGCCGAAAACAGGTGGTAGGGGATTTTACAATGAGCAGTTCTTC
-	TRBV11-2	-	TRBJ2-6	CASSLDRSGANVLTF	TGTGCCAGCAGCTTAGATAGATCTGGGGCCAACGTCCTGACTTTC
-	TRBV2	-	TRBJ2-7	CASSEGGGGRRNF	TGTGCCAGCAGTGAAGGCGGGGGCGGAAGGAGGAACTTC
-	TRBV27	-	TRBJ2-2	CASSATGWPANTGELFF	TGTGCCAGCAGTGCGACAGGATGGCCAGCGAACACCGGGGAGCTGTTTTTT
once	TRBV7-9	-	TRBJ1-1	CASRPQGTDEAFF	TGTGCCAGCAGGCCCCAGGGGACGGATGAAGCTTTCTTT
-	TRBV28	-	TRBJ1-2	CASRPFSPGGYTF	TGTGCCAGCAGACCCTTCTCCCCTGGCGGCTACACCTTC
-	TRBV11-2	TRBD1	TRBJ2-7	CASSLGGQVGDEQYF	TGTGCCAGCAGCTTAGGGGGACAGGTGGGCGACGAGCAGTACTTC
-	TRBV7-9	-	TRBJ2-7	CASSFRVHEQYF	TGTGCCAGCAGCTTCAGGGTCCACGAGCAGTACTTC
-	TRBV9	TRBD2	TRBJ2-1	CASSVPGTSGDNEQFF	TGTGCCAGCAGCGTCCCCGGGACTAGCGGGGACAATGAGCAGTTCTTC
-	TRBV7-4	TRBD2	TRBJ2-7	CASSPGGDEQYF	TGTGCCAGCAGTCCGGGAGGGGACGAGCAGTACTTC
-	TRBV15	-	TRBJ2-1	CATSRDRARGNEQFF	TGTGCCACCAGCAGAGATCGAGCTAGGGGTAATGAGCAGTTCTTC
-	TRBV5-1	-	TRBJ2-1	CASSLGGASSYNEQFF	TGCGCCAGCAGCTTGGGGGGAGCGTCGTCCTACAATGAGCAGTTCTTC
-	TRBV27	-	TRBJ1-4	CASSPPRREGNEKLFF	TGTGCCAGCAGTCCCCCTCGACGGGAAGGTAATGAAAAACTGTTTTTT
-	TRBV30	TRBD1	TRBJ2-5	CAWRTPGGETQYF	TGTGCCTGGAGAACTCCAGGGGGAGAGACCCAGTACTTC
-	TRBV28	-	TRBJ2-5	CASSSRNFEGETQYF	TGTGCCAGCAGTAGCCGTAATTTCGAGGGAGAGACCCAGTACTTC
-	TRBV7-3	TRBD2	TRBJ2-3	CASSLRAGEDTQYF	TGTGCCAGCAGCTTACGGGCGGGAGAAGATACGCAGTATTTT
-	TRBV29-1	-	TRBJ2-7	CSVEGPAGSYEQYF	TGCAGCGTTGAAGGGCCCGCAGGTTCCTACGAGCAGTACTTC
few	TRBV7-9	TRBD1	TRBJ2-3	CASSSGTGPTDTQYF	TGTGCCAGCAGCTCCGGGACAGGGCCCACAGATACGCAGTATTTT
-	TRBV29-1	-	TRBJ2-3	CSSRGKILTDTQYF	TGCAGCTCCCGGGGGAAAATCCTCACAGATACGCAGTATTTT
-	TRBV9	-	TRBJ2-1	CASSVAAYNEQFF	TGTGCCAGCAGCGTAGCGGCCTACAATGAGCAGTTCTTC
-	TRBV5-1	-	TRBJ2-2	CASFHTAFGGELFF	TGCGCCAGCTTCCATACCGCGTTTGGCGGGGAGCTGTTTTTT
-	TRBV5-1	TRBD2	TRBJ2-3	CASSFSGGHGDTQYF	TGCGCCAGCAGCTTTTCGGGGGGGCATGGAGATACGCAGTATTTT
-	TRBV11-2	-	TRBJ2-1	CASSLGGPGLRQFF	TGTGCCAGCAGCTTAGGAGGTCCTGGTCTCCGGCAGTTCTTC
few	TRBV5-1	-	TRBJ2-5	CASSLDGRRETQYF	TGCGCCAGCAGCCTAGATGGGCGGAGGGAGACCCAGTACTTC
-	TRBV5-6	-	TRBJ2-4	CASSFDGGLTNIQYF	TGTGCCAGCAGCTTCGACGGAGGACTGACAAACATTCAGTACTTC
-	TRBV2	TRBD2	TRBJ2-3	CASKFPSGLAGSTDTQYF	TGTGCCAGCAAATTCCCCTCGGGACTAGCGGGTAGCACAGATACGCAGTATTTT
-	TRBV5-1	TRBD1	TRBJ2-2	CASTGTGGDGNTGELFF	TGCGCCAGTACCGGGACAGGGGGCGATGGTAACACCGGGGAGCTGTTTTTT
-	TRBV21-1	-	TRBJ2-6	CASSEGQGHSGANVLTF	TGTGCCAGCAGCGAAGGACAGGGGCACTCTGGGGCCAACGTCCTGACTTTC
once	TRBV28	-	TRBJ1-2	CASKRQGGYTF	TGTGCCAGCAAGCGTCAAGGTGGCTACACCTTC
-	TRBV5-6	-	TRBJ2-3	CASSLGAPDTQYF	TGTGCCAGCAGCTTAGGAGCCCCAGATACGCAGTATTTT
-	TRBV6-5	-	TRBJ2-7	CASSYSEDRMDYEQYF	TGTGCCAGCAGTTACTCGGAGGACAGAATGGACTACGAGCAGTACTTC
-	TRBV29-1	TRBD2	TRBJ2-1	CSAPTSGGLSSYNEQFF	TGCAGCGCCCCGACTAGCGGGGGCCTCTCGTCCTACAATGAGCAGTTCTTC
-	TRBV6-6	-	TRBJ2-1	CASSGELRNEQFF	TGTGCCAGCAGTGGTGAGTTGAGGAATGAGCAGTTCTTC
-	TRBV4-2	-	TRBJ2-7	CASSSHRQGDEQYF	TGTGCCAGCAGCTCACACAGGCAAGGAGACGAGCAGTACTTC
-	TRBV5-4	TRBD2	TRBJ2-5	CASSTPTSGRAETQYF	TGTGCCAGCAGCACCCCGACTAGCGGGAGGGCAGAGACCCAGTACTTC
-	TRBV18	TRBD2	TRBJ2-1	CASSPRLAGVGNEQFF	TGTGCCAGCTCACCAAGACTAGCGGGAGTCGGAAATGAGCAGTTCTTC
once	TRBV6-6	-	TRBJ1-1	CASSYPVGNTEAFF	TGTGCCAGCAGTTATCCCGTCGGGAACACTGAAGCTTTCTTT